The present entry profiles one T cell receptor beta chain with its context. The antigen is undetermined. This record comes from a study of T cell repertoires in cytomegalovirus infection. The CDR3 is 16 residues long. V lost 4 bases and J lost 7; bases outside the gene matches: 6. The germline V gene has CDR1 SGHDT and CDR2 YYEEEE. TCRdb reanalysed the reads using MiXCR and keeps one entry per CDR3 protein. The data contain around 78,000 distinct CDR3 sequences, roughly a quarter of them singletons. Regarding the study as a whole: Clonotypes of TCR beta that were HLA-C-restricted and CMV-specific dominated the ex vivo response.

The chain links TRBV5-6 to TRBJ2-2; TRBD2 agrees at 14 bases. The clonotype was recovered from a human donor in good health (CMV status not recorded). Some clones in this sample may be carry-over from other donors' samples. The source material was CD8+ T cells from cultured PBMCs, sampled from culture after CMV antigen stimulation. The CDR3: CASSTGLAGEYGELFF. The CDR3 DNA reads as TGTGCCAGCAGCACGGGACTAGCGGGGGAGTACGGGGAGCTGTTTTTT.